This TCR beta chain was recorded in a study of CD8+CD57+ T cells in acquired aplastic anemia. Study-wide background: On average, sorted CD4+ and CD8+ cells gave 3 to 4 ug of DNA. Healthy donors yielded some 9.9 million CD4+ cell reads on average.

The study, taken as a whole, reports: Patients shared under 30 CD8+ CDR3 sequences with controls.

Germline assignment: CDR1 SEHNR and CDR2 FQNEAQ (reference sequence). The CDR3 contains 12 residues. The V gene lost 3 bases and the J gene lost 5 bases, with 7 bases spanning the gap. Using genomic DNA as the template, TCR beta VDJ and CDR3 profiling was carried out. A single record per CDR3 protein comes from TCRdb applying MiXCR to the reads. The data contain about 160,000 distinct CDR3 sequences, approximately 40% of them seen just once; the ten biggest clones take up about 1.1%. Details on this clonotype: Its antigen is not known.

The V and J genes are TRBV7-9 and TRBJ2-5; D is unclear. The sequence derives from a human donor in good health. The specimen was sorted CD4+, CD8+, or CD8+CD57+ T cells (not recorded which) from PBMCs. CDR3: CASSFQRETQYF. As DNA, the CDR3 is TGTGCCAGCAGCTTTCAAAGGGAGACCCAGTACTTC. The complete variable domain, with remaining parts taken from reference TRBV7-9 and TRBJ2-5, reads DTGVSQNPRHKITKRGQNVTFRCDPISEHNRLYWYRQTLGQGPEFLTYFQNEAQLEKSRLLSDRFSAERPKGSFSTLEIQRTEQGDSAMYLCASSFQRETQYFGPGTRLLVL.